This T cell receptor beta chain was sequenced in a study of monozygotic twins with cystic fibrosis. Study-wide background: Libraries were built from around 3 micrograms of fragmented DNA using about 14 PCR cycles.

Profiling relied on immunoSEQ multiplex PCR, and the TCRdb table lists in-frame clones only, not all of them. The sample carries approximately 10,000 clones, roughly 85% recorded once. To note about this clone: Its antigen is undetermined.

The study's findings and limits: No link emerged between shared CDR3 counts and age, concordance or severity. Monozygotic CF twin pairs shared significantly more nucleotide-identical clonotypes than unrelated CF individuals did. Median Simpson clonality of approximately 0.0088 suggested naive T cells predominated.

The CDR3 sequence is 14 residues long. Germline V gene sequence: CDR1 MNHEY, CDR2 SMNVEV (reference sequence). Trimming removed 3 bases from V and 3 bases from J, with 12 bases in between. The source is a man between 18 and 29 years old with cystic fibrosis. Sequenced sample: blood. This chain connects TRBV27 to TRBJ2-7; D may be TRBD1 (7 bases). Here the CDR3 DNA reads TGTGCCAGCAGTTTTGGGGGGACAGTCTACGAGCAGTACTTC. Protein: CASSFGGTVYEQYF.